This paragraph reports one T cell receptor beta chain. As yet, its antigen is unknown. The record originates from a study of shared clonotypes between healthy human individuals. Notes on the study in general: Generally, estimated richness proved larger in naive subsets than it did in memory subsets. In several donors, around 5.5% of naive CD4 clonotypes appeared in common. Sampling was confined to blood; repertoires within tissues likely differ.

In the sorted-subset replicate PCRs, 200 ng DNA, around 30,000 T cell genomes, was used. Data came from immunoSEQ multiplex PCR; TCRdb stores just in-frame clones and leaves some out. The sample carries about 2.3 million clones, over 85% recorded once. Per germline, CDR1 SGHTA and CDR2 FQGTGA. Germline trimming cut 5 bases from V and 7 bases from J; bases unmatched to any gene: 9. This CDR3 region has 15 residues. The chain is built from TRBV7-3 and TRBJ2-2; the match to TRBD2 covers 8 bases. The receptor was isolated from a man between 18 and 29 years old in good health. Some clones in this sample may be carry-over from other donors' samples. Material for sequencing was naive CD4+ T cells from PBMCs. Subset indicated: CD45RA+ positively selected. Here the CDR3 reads CASSRGLAVGGELFF. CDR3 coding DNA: TGTGCCAGCAGCCGCGGACTAGCTGTGGGCGGGGAGCTGTTTTTT.